The clone carrying this T cell receptor beta chain was counted a single time. Its antigen is as yet unknown. Around 0.55 micrograms of biopsy DNA per sample underwent TCRB immunosequencing. The assay was immunoSEQ multiplex PCR, and TCRdb's table has in-frame clones only and misses some. In the table there are about 3,800 clones, roughly 83% of which are singletons. CDR3 length: 16 residues. Looked up from germline, CDR1 is KGHSH and CDR2 is LQKENI. Trimming left V 3 bases short and J 1 base short, with 15 bases between. The sample belongs to a study of T cell repertoires in ileal Crohn's disease. Study-wide results and caveats: Endoscopic recurrence occurred in every patient whose clonality exceeded 26.8%. Compared with CD4 T cells, sorted CD8 cells carried more expanded clones. Clonal expansions were more frequent in active smokers than non-smokers at surgery.

The sequencing sample was made of ileal tissue. The chain employs TRBV18 and TRBJ1-1; D perhaps matches TRBD1 (5 bases). The sequence was obtained from an adult with Crohn's disease. The CDR3 loop is CASSPLQGPANTEAFF. For the CDR3, the DNA is TGTGCCAGCTCACCCCTCCAGGGCCCAGCGAACACTGAAGCTTTCTTT.